This T cell receptor beta chain stems from a study of blood T cell repertoires in COVID-19 (dated by TCRdb to about 2020). For context, the study as a whole: Collaborator samples came from the United States, Italy and Spain and covered acute and convalescent phases of COVID-19. The dataset comprised deeply sampled blood TCRbeta repertoires from subjects exposed to, actively infected with, or recovered from COVID-19. Nearly every sample came with metadata listing a de-identified subject ID, COVID-19 status, age in years and sex. HLA class I and class II types, where available, came from metadata supplied by the sample provider rather than from assay-based typing. The repertoires were released in a freely available public database intended as a resource for research on the immune response to SARS-CoV-2. Samples were obtained from the ongoing ImmuneRACE study (first 160 participants) and from 950 to 1,500 subjects provided by 6 global collaborators. The material from the prospective study consisted of cDNA or gDNA derived from T cells, B-cell-depleted T cells, or PBMCs. General findings and caveats noted by the study authors: The amount of clinical and demographic metadata varied by source and participant and was provided uncurated.

Reading from cysteine to phenylalanine, the CDR3 counts 11 amino acids. The DNA shown is the 33-base CDR3, in frame from base 1. V and J lose 8 bases and 7 bases, and a span of 12 bases separates them. The germline V gene (reference sequence) gives CDR1 as GTSNPN and CDR2 as SVGIG. Turning to this clone: Its cognate antigen has yet to be identified. Base qualities are not at hand, and no much larger clone is one base apart.

The immunoSEQ Assay, a bias-controlled multiplex PCR, was used to amplify TCRbeta CDR3 regions from genomic DNA. In the authors' own workflow: The number of nucleated cells in each sample was estimated from the amplification of reference gene primers within the assay. To quantify the absolute abundance of each unique TCRbeta CDR3 rearrangement, sequence reads were collapsed and filtered. For each sample, productive Simpson clonality was calculated as the square root of Simpson's diversity index across productive rearrangements. The source is immuneACCESS, and TCRdb retained only in-frame sequences with V and J called. Part of the clones is not carried over; for the studies checked, unresolved V genes explain less than half of this, and the remainder is unexplained. Clonal size and the V and J genes are those of that table, whereas D and trimming came from the DNA. The table for this sample lists some 100,000 clones; 84% of them were counted only once. 7.9% of the sample belongs to the ten largest clones.

Each collaborating institution followed its own protocols to collect whole blood in K2EDTA tubes. For TCRbeta analysis, collaborators shipped samples as frozen whole blood, isolated PBMCs, or DNA extracted from either of those sample types. The rearrangement combines TRBV30 with TRBJ2-1; the best D guess is TRBD2, with 6 bases matching. The sample taken for sequencing was peripheral blood. The TCR was taken from a woman of 80 years or more with active or convalescent COVID-19. The nucleotides are TGTGCCGAAACGGCGGGGAATGAGCAGTTCTTC. Its protein reads: CAETAGNEQFF. Reference TRBV30 and TRBJ2-1 genes cover what lies past the CDR3, so the full variable domain is SQTIHQWPATLVQPVGSPLSLECTVEGTSNPNLYWYRQAAGRGLQLLFYSVGIGQISSEVPQNLSASRPQDRQFILSSKKLLLSDSGFYLCAETAGNEQFFGPGTRLTVL.